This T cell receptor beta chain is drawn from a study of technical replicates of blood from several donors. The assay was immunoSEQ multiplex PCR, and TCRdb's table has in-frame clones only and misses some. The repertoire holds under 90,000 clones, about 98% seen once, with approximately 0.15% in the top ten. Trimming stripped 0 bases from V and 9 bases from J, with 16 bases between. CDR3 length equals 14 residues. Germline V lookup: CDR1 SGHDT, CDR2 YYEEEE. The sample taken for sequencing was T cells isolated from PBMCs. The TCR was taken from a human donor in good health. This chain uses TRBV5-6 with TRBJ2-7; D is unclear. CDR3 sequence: CASSLGLTASWQYF. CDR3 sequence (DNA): TGTGCCAGCAGCTTGGGTCTTACCGCGTCTTGGCAGTACTTC.